The 26 T cell receptor beta chains reported below all come from one sample, sequenced in a study of cytomegalovirus exposure and HLA in healthy donors. A multiplex PCR was run with 60 Vbeta primers and 13 Jbeta primers. Using immunoSEQ multiplex PCR, the repertoire was profiled, and TCRdb retains in-frame clones only, with some absent. The table lists about 200,000 clones, roughly 80% of them singletons. Material for sequencing was PBMCs. The receptors stem from a woman under 30 in good health and CMV-seronegative.

This clone has more than one count but fewer than ten. The V call is TRBV14, the J call TRBJ2-1; TRBD2 aligns across 7 bases. CDR1 and CDR2 from the germline V gene are SGHDN and FVKESK. V gave up 4 bases and J gave up 2 bases; unmatched junction bases: 11. The CDR3 is 17 residues long. The CDR3 spells CASSPWGGAGTYNEQFF. CDR3 nucleotide sequence: TGTGCCAGCAGCCCCTGGGGGGGAGCGGGCACCTACAATGAGCAGTTCTTC. Using reference TRBV14 and TRBJ2-1 for the parts outside the CDR3, the full variable domain is EAGVTQFPSHSVIEKGQTVTLRCDPISGHDNLYWYRRVMGKEIKFLLHFVKESKQDESGMPNNRFLAERTGGTYSTLKVQPAELEDSGVYFCASSPWGGAGTYNEQFFGPGTRLTVL.

V gene TRBV6-1 combines with J gene TRBJ2-7; D is perhaps TRBD2 (5 bases). The CDR3 runs 15 residues. V lost 8 bases and J 0 bases, leaving 17 bases between the germline ends. CDR1 and CDR2 from the germline V gene are MNHNS and SASEGT. CDR3 region: CASSNPGTSSYEQYF. In nucleotides, the CDR3 is TGTGCCAGCTCAAATCCGGGAACGAGCTCCTACGAGCAGTACTTC.

The chain couples TRBV18 to TRBJ2-5, with TRBD2 identical over 11 bases. Germline values: CDR1 KGHSH, CDR2 LQKENI. After removal of 3 bases from V and 1 base from J, the junction contained 1 base not matched to a gene. This CDR3 comprises 15 residues. CDR3: CASSPTSGVQETQYF. For the CDR3, the DNA is TGTGCCAGCTCACCGACTAGCGGGGTCCAAGAGACCCAGTACTTC.

The V and J genes are TRBV5-1 and TRBJ2-1; 10 bases fit TRBD2. V gave up 2 bases and J gave up 7 bases; unmatched junction bases: 6. The V gene's germline CDR1 is SGHRS and CDR2 YFSETQ. The CDR3 contains 15 residues. This CDR3 reads CASSLSGRESNEQFF. The DNA for the CDR3 is TGCGCCAGCAGCTTAAGCGGGAGGGAAAGTAATGAGCAGTTCTTC.

The genes are TRBV7-2 and TRBJ2-3, with a tentative D call TRBD2 (5 bases). There are 14 residues in the CDR3. Trimming cost V 6 bases and J 5 bases, with 15 bases left between them. The germline gives CDR1 SGHTA, CDR2 FQGNSA. CDR3 sequence reads: CASRNGLIGDTQYF. The CDR3 DNA is TGTGCCAGCAGGAACGGACTGATAGGAGATACGCAGTATTTT. The variable domain in full, with the rest retrieved from reference TRBV7-2 and TRBJ2-3, is GAGVSQSPSNKVTEKGKDVELRCDPISGHTALYWYRQSLGQGLEFLIYFQGNSAPDKSGLPSDRFSAERTGGSVSTLTIQRTQQEDSAVYLCASRNGLIGDTQYFGPGTRLTVL.

The V call is TRBV30, the J call TRBJ2-2, with 10 bases aligning to TRBD2. CDR1 and CDR2 (germline): GTSNPN, SVGIG (reference sequence). The ends lost 5 bases at V and 6 bases at J; junction bases unmatched: 6. This CDR3 spans 14 amino acids. In DNA form, the CDR3 reads TGTGCCTGGGGGAGAGCGGGAGGGTCCGGGGAGCTGTTTTTT. Residues: CAWGRAGGSGELFF.

The CDR3 region is CASRTLTGSYEQYV. CDR3 nucleotides: TGTGCCAGCAGGACACTGACAGGTTCCTACGAGCAGTACGTC. The rearrangement uses TRBV7-9 and TRBJ2-7; TRBD1 is a possible D gene (6 bases). The CDR3 has 14 residues. The germline V and J ends were trimmed by 6 bases and 1 base, with 13 bases remaining between them. Germline lookup yields CDR1 SEHNR and CDR2 FQNEAQ (reference sequence).

The sample holds a few counts of this clone. V and J are TRBV5-1 and TRBJ1-4; D may be TRBD1 (6 bases). The germline V gene has CDR1 SGHRS and CDR2 YFSETQ. V lost 0 bases and J lost 8, with 20 bases in between. The CDR3 is 17 amino acids. The CDR3 sequence is CASSLGGQTGGGEKLFF. In DNA, the CDR3 is TGCGCCAGCAGCTTGGGGGGCCAGACAGGCGGTGGGGAAAAACTGTTTTTT.

The CDR3 is CASSYGQGAHYGYTF. CDR3 nucleotides: TGTGCCAGCAGTTACGGTCAGGGGGCACACTATGGCTACACCTTC. The rearrangement joins TRBV6-6 to TRBJ1-2; 8 bases fit TRBD1. With 2 bases clipped from V and 3 bases from J, the junction kept 5 bases outside the gene matches. Germline CDR1 and CDR2: MNHNY and SVGAGI (reference sequence). The CDR3 runs to 15 residues.

This clone has a single count. V and J are TRBV7-2 and TRBJ2-1; TRBD1 matches 7 bases. V was pared by 4 bases and J by 7 bases, with 7 bases of the junction left unmatched. There are 14 residues in the CDR3. Per germline, CDR1 SGHTA and CDR2 FQGNSA. In DNA form, the CDR3 reads TGTGCCAGCAGCTACGAGACAGGGCTAAATGAGCAGTTCTTC. Translating gives CASSYETGLNEQFF.

V and J are TRBV20-1 and TRBJ1-5, with TRBD1 as a possible D gene (5 bases). This CDR3 is 11 amino acids long. V was trimmed by 1 base and J by 9 bases, leaving 7 bases between them. Germline CDR1 reads DFQATT; CDR2 reads SNEGSKA (reference sequence). In DNA, the CDR3 is TGCAGTGCTAGAGCCGGGGGGCCCCAGCATTTT. It codes for CSARAGGPQHF.

DNA for the CDR3: TGTGCCACCACGGGAACTAGCGACACAGATACGCAGTATTTT. It translates to CATTGTSDTDTQYF. The chain is built from TRBV28 and TRBJ2-3; 7 bases match TRBD2. After removal of 10 bases from V and 2 bases from J, the junction contained 9 bases not matched to a gene. Germline-derived CDR1 and CDR2 are MDHEN and SYDVKM. The length of the CDR3 is 14 residues.

J is TRBJ2-7 and V is TRBV19; 8 nucleotides match TRBD2. From germline, CDR1 is LNHDA and CDR2 SQIVND (reference sequence). The CDR3 length is 15 residues. Trimming at V came to 2 bases and at J to 2 bases, leaving 5 bases not matched to a gene. CDR3 nucleotides: TGTGCCAGTAGTATAAGCGGGAGTGACGCCTACGAGCAGTACTTC. Protein sequence: CASSISGSDAYEQYF.

The chain joins TRBV4-3 to TRBJ1-2; 8 bases are shared with TRBD1. Looked up from germline, CDR1 is LGHNA and CDR2 is YSLEER. Trimming took 2 bases from V and 4 from J; bases not matched to a gene: 0. The CDR3 totals 13 residues. CDR3 loop: CASSQTGGYGYTF. CDR3 nucleotides: TGCGCCAGCAGCCAAACAGGGGGCTATGGCTACACCTTC.

V usage is TRBV2 and J usage is TRBJ1-2; weak D call: TRBD1 (5 bases). The CDR3 loop spans 12 amino acids. Between the trimmed V and J ends, which lost 0 bases and 7 bases, there was a span of 6 bases. Germline V gene data show CDR1 as SNHLY and CDR2 as FYNNEI. CDR3 sequence: CASSEAGVGYTF. The CDR3 region has the DNA TGTGCCAGCAGTGAAGCAGGGGTTGGCTACACCTTC.

The CDR3 sequence: CASSHAGASGANVLTF. The CDR3 DNA follows: TGCGCCAGCAGCCATGCAGGTGCCTCTGGGGCCAACGTCCTGACTTTC. J is TRBJ2-6 and V is TRBV4-3; no clear D. With 3 bases removed from V and 0 bases from J, the gap between germline ends came to 9 bases. This CDR3 is 16 amino acids long. The germline V gene encodes CDR1 LGHNA and CDR2 YSLEER.

The rearrangement uses TRBV6-1 and TRBJ2-5; D remains unclear. The end of the DNA fits TRBJ2-7 better, so the J call may be wrong. CDR1 and CDR2 (germline): MNHNS, SASEGT. CDR3 length: 16 residues. The CDR3 nucleotides are TGTGCCAGCAGTGAAAAGTGGCCTCCCAGGTCCTACGAGCAGTACTTC. Translating it yields CASSEKWPPRSYEQYF.

This clone was seen a handful of times. V gene TRBV7-9 combines with J gene TRBJ2-7, with TRBD1 as a possible D gene (6 bases). The germline gives CDR1 SEHNR, CDR2 FQNEAQ (reference sequence). This CDR3 comprises 13 residues. Between the trimmed V and J ends, which lost 5 bases and 6 bases, there was a span of 14 bases. Here the CDR3 DNA reads TGTGCCAGCAGCATCCGACAGGAGGTCGAGCAGTACTTC. It encodes CASSIRQEVEQYF. Full variable domain (outside the CDR3, taken from reference TRBV7-9 and TRBJ2-7): DTGVSQNPRHKITKRGQNVTFRCDPISEHNRLYWYRQTLGQGPEFLTYFQNEAQLEKSRLLSDRFSAERPKGSFSTLEIQRTEQGDSAMYLCASSIRQEVEQYFGPGTRLTVT.

The genes are TRBV11-2 and TRBJ1-1; D remains unclear. V lost 1 base and J lost 4, with 7 bases in between. The CDR3 is 13 amino acids. Per germline, CDR1 SGHAT and CDR2 FQNNGV. The CDR3: CASSLGAGTEAFF. The CDR3 nucleotides read TGTGCCAGCAGCTTAGGAGCCGGCACTGAAGCTTTCTTT.

This clone appeared a few times. The chain is built from TRBV7-2 and TRBJ2-7; the match to TRBD2 covers 9 bases. V shed 5 bases, J shed 1 base, and the junction held 9 bases outside the gene matches. CDR1 and CDR2 from the germline V gene are SGHTA and FQGNSA. The CDR3 covers 16 residues. The DNA for the CDR3 is TGTGCCAGCAGCCCCGATAGCGGGAGTACGTCCTACGAGCAGTACGTC. It specifies CASSPDSGSTSYEQYV.

V gene TRBV14 combines with J gene TRBJ1-2; D is ambiguous. V was shortened by 4 bases and J by 0 bases, with 12 bases between the two germline ends. Germline CDR1 reads SGHDN; CDR2 reads FVKESK. The CDR3 runs to 15 residues. The CDR3 bases are TGTGCCAGCAGCCCTCGGAGAATAGCTAACTATGGCTACACCTTC. The encoded protein is CASSPRRIANYGYTF.

The V and J genes are TRBV5-6 and TRBJ2-7; D not certain. Germline V CDR1 and CDR2: SGHDT, YYEEEE. This CDR3 spans 11 amino acids. Trimming took off 4 bases at V and 3 bases at J, with 5 bases between the two ends. For the CDR3, the DNA is TGTGCCAGCAGCGCTAACTACGAGCAGTACTTC. Its protein is CASSANYEQYF.

This clone was observed a single time. The gene calls are TRBV5-4 and TRBJ1-2; 7 bases agree with TRBD1. With V trimmed by 1 base and J by 4 bases, 1 base remained unmatched. The germline V gene has CDR1 SGHNT and CDR2 YYREEE (reference sequence). The CDR3 spans 13 residues. The CDR3 coding sequence is TGTGCCAGCAGCTTGCCAGGGGGCTATGGCTACACCTTC. Translated: CASSLPGGYGYTF.

V is TRBV2 and J is TRBJ1-4; no firm D call. The CDR3 length is 12 residues. V lost 7 bases and J lost 5, with 8 bases in between. Per germline, CDR1 SNHLY and CDR2 FYNNEI. As DNA, the CDR3 is TGTGCCAGCATTCTAGAGAATGAAAAACTGTTTTTT. Amino acid sequence: CASILENEKLFF.

This chain joins TRBV28 and TRBJ2-7, with a possible D match to TRBD1 (6 bases). V was cut by 3 bases and J by 2 bases, with 14 bases left in between. The germline gives CDR1 MDHEN, CDR2 SYDVKM. The CDR3 extends over 15 amino acids. As DNA, the CDR3 is TGTGCCAGCAGTTTTAGTCCGGACAGCCCCTACGAGCAGTACTTC. Translation: CASSFSPDSPYEQYF.

This sequence joins TRBV21-1 and TRBJ2-7; the table's D call of TRBD1 was not tested on the DNA. TRBV21-1 is flagged as a pseudogene. The CDR3 totals 16 residues. The CDR3 loop reads CASSKALGQGPNEQYF. The CDR3 nucleotides are TGTGCCAGCAGCAAAGCGCTTGGGCAGGGGCCGAACGAGCAGTACTTC.